This TCR beta chain was recovered during a study of human thymus T cells. Some clones are missing from TCRdb's copy, which holds only in-frame ones; the method was immunoSEQ multiplex PCR. The data hold about 60,000 clones, with over 85% observed a single time. CDR3 length: 12 amino acids. From germline, CDR1 is SGHRS and CDR2 YFSETQ. V was trimmed by 4 bases and J by 0 bases, leaving 5 bases between them. The rearrangement joins TRBV5-1 to TRBJ2-7, with D unresolved. The sequencing sample was made of blood. The sequence was obtained from a boy less than two years old with a congenital heart defect but otherwise immunologically healthy. CDR3 region: CASSPPSYEQYF. The CDR3 nucleotides are TGCGCCAGCAGCCCCCCCTCCTACGAGCAGTACTTC.